This T cell receptor (beta chain) originates from a study of blood T cell repertoires in COVID-19. Study-wide background: Sources were T cells, B-cell-depleted T cells, or PBMCs; the material itself was cDNA or gDNA.

Trimming pared 0 bases from V and 1 base from J, leaving 15 bases between. The CDR3 spans 17 residues. CDR1 is LGHDT, CDR2 YNNKEL, per germline (reference sequence). The authors' processing: From reference gene primer amplification, estimates of nucleated cell counts were derived. Sequenced by immunoSEQ multiplex PCR; TCRdb stores in-frame clones only, minus some. The V and J calls and clone size are taken from that table; D and trimming were inferred from the DNA. The table shows under 300,000 clones, with roughly 86% occurring only once. Sequences were obtained from peripheral blood. The clonotype was recovered from a man aged 18 to 29 with active or convalescent COVID-19. The chain has TRBV3-1 (or the pseudogene TRBV3-2) and TRBJ2-5, with D perhaps matching TRBD2 (5 bases). CDR3 nucleotide sequence: TGTGCCAGCAGCCAAGATTTAGGGAGCGCGGTCCAAGAGACCCAGTACTTC. Encoded protein: CASSQDLGSAVQETQYF.